Presented here are 22 T cell receptor beta chains from one specimen sequenced in a study of blood T cell repertoires in COVID-19. Clones were sequenced by immunoSEQ multiplex PCR, and TCRdb holds only the in-frame ones, with some missing. This sample has approximately 170,000 clones, with more than 75% found just once. The sequenced material came from PBMCs or T cells enriched from blood (not recorded which). These receptor sequences come from a man in his forties who had recovered from COVID-19.

This sequence joins TRBV29-1 and TRBJ2-5; 7 nucleotides align to TRBD2. The CDR3 spans 12 residues. The J segment lost 3 bases and the V segment lost 4 bases, leaving 2 bases of the junction unmatched. Germline V gene sequence: CDR1 SQVTM, CDR2 ANQGSEA. The CDR3 reads CSVAGGKETQYF. The DNA for the CDR3 is TGCAGCGTTGCCGGGGGGAAAGAGACCCAGTACTTC.

This rearrangement joins TRBV5-1 to TRBJ2-1, with TRBD2 as a possible D gene (5 bases). Looked up from germline, CDR1 is SGHRS and CDR2 is YFSETQ. The V end lost 4 bases, the J end lost 0 bases, and 20 bases lay between the germline ends. The CDR3 is 18 amino acids. In DNA, the CDR3 is TGCGCCAGCAGCCCCTCCACCCCGCCGGGGAGCTCCTACAATGAGCAGTTCTTC. Its translation is CASSPSTPPGSSYNEQFF.

V gene TRBV15 combines with J gene TRBJ2-2; 11 bases are shared with TRBD1. The CDR3 covers 17 residues. Germline V lookup: CDR1 LNHNV, CDR2 YYDKDF (reference sequence). Trimming took 4 bases from V and 3 from J; bases not matched to a gene: 7. The CDR3 region has the DNA TGTGCCACCAGCACCGACCGGACAGGGGGCCACACCGGGGAGCTGTTTTTT. Residues: CATSTDRTGGHTGELFF.

J is TRBJ2-2 and V is TRBV9; possibly TRBD2 for D (6 bases). In germline, CDR1 is SGDLS, CDR2 YYNGEE. V was trimmed by 7 bases and J by 0 bases, leaving 10 bases between them. This CDR3 has 14 residues. This chain's CDR3 is CASPPSANTGELFF. CDR3 DNA sequence: TGTGCCAGCCCCCCTAGCGCGAACACCGGGGAGCTGTTTTTT.

This clone was seen just once. As DNA, the CDR3 is TGCAGCGTTGAAGCGATTCTAGCGGCAGAGACCCAGTACTTC. It encodes CSVEAILAAETQYF. V and J are TRBV29-1 and TRBJ2-5, with 7 bases lining up with TRBD2. V shed 1 base and J 4 bases; nucleotides not matched to a gene: 6. The CDR3 is 14 residues long. Germline loops: CDR1 SQVTM, CDR2 ANQGSEA.

The CDR3 DNA sequence: TGTGCCGAGGGGGCCGCTTTCTTT. It translates to CAEGAAFF. This chain joins TRBV6-6 and TRBJ1-1; 7 nucleotides agree with TRBD1. Germline CDR1 is MNHNY and CDR2 is SVGAGI (reference sequence). The CDR3 has 8 residues. Losses at the gene ends were 11 bases for V and 11 bases for J; bases not matched to a gene: 2.

CDR3 sequence (DNA): TGTGCCAGCAGCTCGAGTGGGGGGGGATTTCTCCAAGAGACCCAGTACTTC. This gives the protein CASSSSGGGFLQETQYF. This sequence joins TRBV7-8 and TRBJ2-5; 7 bases line up with TRBD2. V was pared by 4 bases and J by 1 base, with 12 bases of the junction left unmatched. This CDR3 is built from 17 residues. Germline V gene lookup returns CDR1 SGHVS and CDR2 FQNEAQ.

The chain is built from TRBV5-1 and TRBJ2-5, with 7 bases identical to TRBD1. CDR1 and CDR2 from the germline V gene are SGHRS and YFSETQ. The CDR3 totals 15 residues. Trimming removed 1 base from V and 2 bases from J; junction bases left unmatched: 5. The CDR3 spells CASSLTGAKQETQYF. CDR3 in DNA: TGCGCCAGCAGCTTGACAGGGGCGAAACAAGAGACCCAGTACTTC.

The CDR3, as DNA: TGTGCCAGCAGTTACTCGATGGGGAGAAGAAACACCATATATTTT. This translates into CASSYSMGRRNTIYF. The chain has TRBV6-5 and TRBJ1-3; no reliable D call. Trimming removed 0 bases at V and 5 bases at J, with 11 bases between. The CDR3 is made up of 15 amino acids. CDR1 is MNHEY, CDR2 SVGAGI, per germline.

V is TRBV7-9 and J is TRBJ1-6, with TRBD1 matching 9 bases. The CDR3 is 15 amino acids. Germline CDR1 is SEHNR and CDR2 is FQNEAQ (reference sequence). J was trimmed by 6 bases and V by 4 bases; bases with no gene match: 4. This chain's CDR3 is CASSSGDRVNSPLHF. The DNA of the CDR3 is TGTGCCAGCAGCTCCGGGGACAGGGTTAATTCACCCCTCCACTTT.

This sequence joins TRBV11-2 and TRBJ2-1; the match to TRBD1 covers 8 bases. Germline lookup yields CDR1 SGHAT and CDR2 FQNNGV. The J segment lost 6 bases and the V segment lost 5 bases, leaving 3 bases of the junction unmatched. The CDR3 sequence is 13 residues long. CDR3 in DNA: TGTGCCAGCAGCGTCGGACAGGGCAATGAGCAGTTCTTC. Amino acid sequence: CASSVGQGNEQFF.

The rearrangement links TRBV7-8 to TRBJ2-5, with 7 bases matching TRBD1. Germline V gives CDR1 SGHVS, CDR2 FQNEAQ. V was clipped by 4 bases and J by 3 bases; unmatched bases: 2. CDR3 size: 13 residues. The CDR3 spells CASSSGQKETQYF. CDR3 DNA: TGTGCCAGCAGCTCGGGACAGAAAGAGACCCAGTACTTC.

This clone has only one observation. This chain connects TRBV5-4 to TRBJ1-1, with 12 positions matching TRBD1. The CDR3 sequence is 14 residues long. Per the germline V gene, CDR1 is SGHNT and CDR2 is YYREEE (reference sequence). The junction had 4 bases not matched to a gene; V was cut back by 4 bases and J by 6 bases. The CDR3 DNA reads TGTGCCAGCAGCCCCGGGACAGGGGGCTCTGAAGCTTTCTTT. It codes for CASSPGTGGSEAFF.

The chain is built from TRBV7-6 and TRBJ2-1; 7 bases are shared with TRBD2. CDR1 SGHVS and CDR2 FNYEAQ come from the germline V gene. There are 16 residues in the CDR3. After removal of 8 bases from V and 7 bases from J, the junction contained 17 bases not matched to a gene. The CDR3 is CASGLLTGGAVNEQFF. The DNA of the CDR3 is TGTGCCAGCGGACTGCTAACGGGGGGAGCCGTGAATGAGCAGTTCTTC. Using reference TRBV7-6 and TRBJ2-1 for the parts outside the CDR3, the full variable domain is GAGVSQSPRYKVTKRGQDVALRCDPISGHVSLYWYRQALGQGPEFLTYFNYEAQQDKSGLPNDRFSAERPEGSISTLTIQRTEQRDSAMYRCASGLLTGGAVNEQFFGPGTRLTVL.

The V and J genes are TRBV10-3 and TRBJ1-2; maybe TRBD1 (6 bases). CDR3 length: 14 amino acids. V gave up 8 bases and J gave up 3 bases, with 16 bases separating them. Germline V lookup: CDR1 ENHRY, CDR2 SYGVKD. CDR3 loop: CAIPAGEGDYGYTF. CDR3 coding DNA: TGTGCCATCCCCGCAGGGGAGGGGGACTATGGCTACACCTTC.

The chain couples TRBV4-1 to TRBJ1-3; D is unclear. Trimming removed 2 bases from V and 0 bases from J, with 8 bases in between. Germline CDR1 and CDR2: MGHRA and YSYEKL. This CDR3 has 15 residues. In DNA, the CDR3 is TGCGCCAGCAGCCAAAGAGGCATCTCTGGAAACACCATATATTTT. Translation gives CASSQRGISGNTIYF.

V gene TRBV5-1 combines with J gene TRBJ1-4, with D perhaps matching TRBD1 (6 bases). Germline V gene sequence: CDR1 SGHRS, CDR2 YFSETQ. With 0 bases removed from V and 6 bases from J, the gap between germline ends came to 15 bases. The CDR3 runs to 16 residues. The CDR3 loop is CASSLVQQGFDEKLFF. The CDR3 DNA reads as TGCGCCAGCAGCTTGGTTCAACAGGGTTTCGATGAAAAACTGTTTTTT.

The chain recombines TRBV2 with TRBJ2-1, with a tentative D call TRBD2 (6 bases). CDR3 length equals 15 residues. Trimming took 4 bases from V and 3 from J, leaving 13 bases between them. Per germline, CDR1 SNHLY and CDR2 FYNNEI. The CDR3 sequence is CASSVEAGSYNEQFF. The CDR3 bases are TGTGCCAGCAGTGTGGAGGCGGGGAGCTACAATGAGCAGTTCTTC.

DNA for the CDR3: TGTGCCAGCAGCTTAGGTGGCCTTACCCATACGCAGTATTTT. Its translation: CASSLGGLTHTQYF. The chain uses TRBV7-9 and TRBJ2-3; D is unresolved. Per germline, CDR1 SEHNR and CDR2 FQNEAQ (reference sequence). The CDR3 has 14 amino acids. Trimming took 1 base from V and 7 from J, leaving 12 bases between them.

The chain combines TRBV24-1 with TRBJ1-2; perhaps TRBD1 as D (5 bases). Germline V CDR1 and CDR2: KGHDR, SFDVKD. Trimming stripped 4 bases from V and 8 bases from J, with 13 bases between. The CDR3 consists of 13 residues. The CDR3 sequence: CATSEGAYDGYTF. Written as DNA, the CDR3 is TGTGCCACCAGTGAAGGGGCTTACGACGGCTACACCTTC.

On this clone: No conserved phenylalanine or tryptophan is present at the end of the CDR3, so a read error is the likely explanation. Because the CDR3's place on the DNA is in doubt, the DNA is left out and the CDR3 is given as listed by TCRdb. The gene calls are TRBV23-1 and TRBJ1-6. TRBV23-1 is labeled an ORF, and its function is uncertain. The CDR3 has 12 amino acids, counting both end residues. The CDR3 is CASIRTSTGPTR.

The chain employs TRBV29-1 and TRBJ2-3; a possible D gene is TRBD2 (5 bases). CDR1 is SQVTM, CDR2 ANQGSEA, per germline. Trimming took 7 bases from V and 2 from J, leaving 10 bases between them. CDR3 size: 12 residues. The CDR3 nucleotides read TGCAGCGGGACTCTACTCACAGATACGCAGTATTTT. It encodes CSGTLLTDTQYF.